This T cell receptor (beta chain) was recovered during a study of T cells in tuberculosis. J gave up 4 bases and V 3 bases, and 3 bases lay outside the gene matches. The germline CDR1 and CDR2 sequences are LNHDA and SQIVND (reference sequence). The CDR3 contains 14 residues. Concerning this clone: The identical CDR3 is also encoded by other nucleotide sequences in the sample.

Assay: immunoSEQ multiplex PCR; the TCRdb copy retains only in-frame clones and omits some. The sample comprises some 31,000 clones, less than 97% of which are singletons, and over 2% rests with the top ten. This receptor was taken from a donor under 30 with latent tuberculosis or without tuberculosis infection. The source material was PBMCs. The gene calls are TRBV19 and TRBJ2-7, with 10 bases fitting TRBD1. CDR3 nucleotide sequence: TGTGCCAGTAGTATTGGGACAGGGGTGTACGAGCAGTACTTC. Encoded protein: CASSIGTGVYEQYF. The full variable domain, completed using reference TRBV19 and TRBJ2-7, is DGGITQSPKYLFRKEGQNVTLSCEQNLNHDAMYWYRQDPGQGLRLIYYSQIVNDFQKGDIAEGYSVSREKKESFPLTVTSAQKNPTAFYLCASSIGTGVYEQYFGPGTRLTVT.